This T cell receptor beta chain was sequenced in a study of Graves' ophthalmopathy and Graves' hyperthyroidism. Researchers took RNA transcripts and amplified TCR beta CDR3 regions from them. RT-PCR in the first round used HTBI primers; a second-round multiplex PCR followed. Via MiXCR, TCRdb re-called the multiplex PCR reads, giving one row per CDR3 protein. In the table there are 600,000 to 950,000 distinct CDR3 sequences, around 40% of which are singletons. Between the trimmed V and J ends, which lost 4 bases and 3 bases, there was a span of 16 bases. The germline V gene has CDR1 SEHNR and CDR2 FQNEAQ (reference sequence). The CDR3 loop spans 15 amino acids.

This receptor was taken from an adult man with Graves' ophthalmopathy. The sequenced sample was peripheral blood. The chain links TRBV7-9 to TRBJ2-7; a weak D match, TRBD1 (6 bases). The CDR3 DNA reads TGTGCCAGCAGCTCACTATCCGGGACAAACTACGAGCAGTACTTC. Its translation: CASSSLSGTNYEQYF.